Presented here are 30 T cell receptor beta chains from one specimen sequenced in a study of OX40 agonist ivuxolimab in advanced cancers. The assay was immunoSEQ multiplex PCR, and TCRdb's table has in-frame clones only and misses some. The sample consists of tens of thousands of clones, almost 95% of them appearing once. Sequences were derived from CD4+ or CD8+ T cells sorted from blood, sampled in a trial of the OX40 agonist ivuxolimab. Source of these receptors: an adult with an advanced solid tumor such as melanoma, head and neck, liver or kidney cancer.

The rearrangement uses TRBV16 and TRBJ1-5; D unclear. Trimming pared 1 base from V and 0 bases from J, leaving 16 bases between. The CDR3 loop spans 18 amino acids. Germline V gene lookup returns CDR1 KGHSY and CDR2 FQNENV. The CDR3 nucleotides read TGTGCCAGCAGCCAATATCCGGGTTCCTGGTATAGCAATCAGCCCCAGCATTTT. Encoded protein: CASSQYPGSWYSNQPQHF.

The rearrangement uses TRBV27 and TRBJ2-7; TRBD1 might be the D (5 bases). V lost 7 bases and J lost 0, with 13 bases in between. Germline values: CDR1 MNHEY, CDR2 SMNVEV (reference sequence). This CDR3 region has 14 residues. CDR3 protein: CASNPGIGSYEQYF. For the CDR3, the DNA is TGTGCCAGCAACCCAGGGATCGGCTCCTACGAGCAGTACTTC.

Details on this clone: Distinct nucleotide sequences in the sample also encode this CDR3. The chain joins TRBV10-3 to TRBJ1-1; no definite D call. Per the germline V gene, CDR1 is ENHRY and CDR2 is SYGVKD. The V end lost 8 bases, the J end lost 8 bases, and 18 bases lay between the germline ends. The length of the CDR3 is 13 residues. In DNA, the CDR3 is TGTGCCATCGGTCTTAACGAGGAAGCCGAAGCTTTCTTT. This sequence encodes CAIGLNEEAEAFF.

This clone is a singleton in its sample. The gene calls are TRBV2 and TRBJ2-1; the D gene is possibly TRBD1 (5 bases). V lost 7 bases and J lost 6, with 16 bases in between. Germline assignment: CDR1 SNHLY and CDR2 FYNNEI. CDR3 length equals 14 residues. CDR3 DNA sequence: TGTGCCAGCACCGCCAGGGCGGTCGGCAATGAGCAGTTCTTC. As protein: CASTARAVGNEQFF.

The chain couples TRBV29-1 to TRBJ1-2; D is perhaps TRBD1 (5 bases). The V end lost 0 bases, the J end lost 4 bases, and 15 bases lay between the germline ends. CDR3 length equals 15 residues. Germline V lookup: CDR1 SQVTM, CDR2 ANQGSEA. The CDR3 here is CSVEEGTSGGYGYTF. The CDR3 DNA follows: TGCAGCGTTGAAGAGGGGACCTCCGGGGGCTATGGCTACACCTTC.

V is TRBV5-5 and J is TRBJ1-2, with D uncertain. This CDR3 comprises 15 residues. Germline lookup yields CDR1 SGHKS and CDR2 YYEKEE (reference sequence). V gave up 3 bases and J gave up 1 base, with 13 bases separating them. The CDR3 nucleotides read TGTGCCAGCAGCTCCCTTGGACGGGATAACTATGGCTACACCTTC. Translated: CASSSLGRDNYGYTF.

The chain joins TRBV6-5 to TRBJ1-2, with D hard to call. Germline V gene sequence: CDR1 MNHEY, CDR2 SVGAGI. CDR3 size: 16 residues. The germline V and J ends were trimmed by 0 bases and 8 bases, with 19 bases remaining between them. This chain's CDR3 is CASSYSRPPGTQGYTF. The DNA of the CDR3 is TGTGCCAGCAGTTACTCCCGGCCGCCGGGAACTCAAGGCTACACCTTC.

The chain couples TRBV5-4 to TRBJ2-1; the D is unclear. This CDR3 spans 13 amino acids. The V gene's germline CDR1 is SGHNT and CDR2 YYREEE (reference sequence). Between the trimmed V and J ends, which lost 2 bases and 5 bases, there was a span of 8 bases. CDR3: CASSLDPDNEQFF. The DNA for the CDR3 is TGTGCCAGCAGCTTAGATCCAGACAATGAGCAGTTCTTC.

V is TRBV28 and J is TRBJ2-3; no firm D call. CDR3 size: 12 residues. Germline CDR1 reads MDHEN; CDR2 reads SYDVKM. Between the trimmed V and J ends, which lost 1 base and 6 bases, there was a span of 5 bases. The CDR3 reads CASSLLQDTQYF. The CDR3 bases are TGTGCCAGCAGTTTATTACAGGATACGCAGTATTTT.

V is TRBV5-1 and J is TRBJ2-4, with TRBD1 identical over 11 bases. V lost 7 bases and J lost 2; bases outside the gene matches: 5. The CDR3 totals 15 residues. Germline CDR1 and CDR2: SGHRS and YFSETQ. The CDR3 DNA is TGCGCCAGCGCCTGGGACAGGGGGTCCAAAAACATTCAGTACTTC. Amino acids: CASAWDRGSKNIQYF.

About this clone: An end of the junction differs from the germline gene, which may be a read error. V is TRBV6-1 and J is TRBJ2-1; 16 positions agree with TRBD2. CDR3 length: 14 amino acids. Germline CDR1 is MNHNS and CDR2 is SASEGT. The CDR3, as DNA: TGTGCAAGCAGGGGGACTAGCGGGAGGGCTGAGCAGTTCTTC. It specifies CASRGTSGRAEQFF.

V usage is TRBV6-5 and J usage is TRBJ1-1; D uncertain. Germline V gene lookup returns CDR1 MNHEY and CDR2 SVGAGI. The CDR3 loop spans 14 amino acids. The germline V and J ends were trimmed by 0 bases and 2 bases, with 7 bases remaining between them. CDR3 DNA: TGTGCCAGCAGTTACTCGAAAGTAAACACTGAAGCTTTCTTT. This codes for CASSYSKVNTEAFF.

The V call is TRBV16, the J call TRBJ1-1; the match to TRBD1 covers 8 bases. With 3 bases clipped from V and 1 base from J, the junction kept 7 bases outside the gene matches. This CDR3 spans 16 amino acids. CDR1 and CDR2 from the germline V gene are KGHSY and FQNENV. The CDR3 reads CASSQLGQGQNTEAFF. CDR3 bases: TGTGCCAGCAGCCAGCTCGGACAGGGACAGAACACTGAAGCTTTCTTT.

The rearrangement uses TRBV5-1 and TRBJ2-1, with 11 bases identical to TRBD2. This CDR3 is 19 amino acids long. Germline trimming cut 0 bases from V and 0 bases from J; bases unmatched to any gene: 8. The germline gives CDR1 SGHRS, CDR2 YFSETQ. The DNA for the CDR3 is TGCGCCAGCAGCTTGGAGGGACTAGCGGCGATGAGCTCCTACAATGAGCAGTTCTTC. This gives the protein CASSLEGLAAMSSYNEQFF. The full variable domain, completed using reference TRBV5-1 and TRBJ2-1, is KAGVTQTPRYLIKTRGQQVTLSCSPISGHRSVSWYQQTPGQGLQFLFEYFSETQRNKGNFPGRFSGRQFSNSRSEMNVSTLELGDSALYLCASSLEGLAAMSSYNEQFFGPGTRLTVL.

V is TRBV2 and J is TRBJ1-5; the D is unclear. Trimming shortened V by 7 bases and J by 3 bases, and 13 bases separated the two germline ends. CDR3 length: 14 residues. Germline lookup yields CDR1 SNHLY and CDR2 FYNNEI. The CDR3 sequence is CASKGGGINQPQHF. DNA for the CDR3: TGTGCCAGCAAGGGAGGAGGTATCAATCAGCCCCAGCATTTT.

This chain connects TRBV2 to TRBJ1-5; 7 nucleotides line up with TRBD1. Germline CDR1 SNHLY, CDR2 FYNNEI. CDR3 length: 14 amino acids. Germline trimming cut 6 bases from V and 3 bases from J; bases unmatched to any gene: 5. The DNA for the CDR3 is TGTGCCAGCAGCGGGGACAGTATCAATCAGCCCCAGCATTTT. Residues: CASSGDSINQPQHF.

This clone was seen a handful of times. This chain joins TRBV11-2 and TRBJ1-2; D not resolved. The CDR3 sequence is 14 residues long. Looked up from germline, CDR1 is SGHAT and CDR2 is FQNNGV. Trimming left V 5 bases short and J 7 bases short, with 17 bases between. CDR3 sequence reads: CASSPRHAEGGYTF. CDR3 coding DNA: TGTGCCAGCAGCCCGCGACACGCCGAGGGTGGCTACACCTTC.

As regards this clone: The junction shows a germline mismatch at one end, possibly a read error. The J gene is TRBJ2-1, the V gene TRBV7-7; possibly TRBD2 for D (5 bases). Germline CDR1 and CDR2: SSHAT and FNYEAQ (reference sequence). The CDR3 has 13 amino acids. CDR3 bases: TGTGCTAGCAGCTTCGGGAACGGTAATGAGCAGTTCTTC. Protein sequence: CASSFGNGNEQFF.

On this clone: The junction differs from germline at one of its ends, possibly a read error. This chain joins TRBV7-9 and TRBJ1-2, with D hard to call. The V gene's germline CDR1 is SEHNR and CDR2 FQNEAQ (reference sequence). The CDR3 covers 8 residues. CDR3 amino acids: CAGDVPHF. For the CDR3, the DNA is TGTGCCGGGGATGTACCCCACTTC.

Only one count was recorded for this clone. This chain joins TRBV5-6 and TRBJ2-5; D uncertain. Germline loops: CDR1 SGHDT, CDR2 YYEEEE. The ends were cut back, 0 bases at V and 2 bases at J, with 8 bases in the middle. The CDR3 runs 14 residues. The CDR3 loop is CASSLGGNQETQYF. The CDR3 nucleotides are TGTGCCAGCAGCTTGGGCGGAAATCAAGAGACCCAGTACTTC.

The J gene is TRBJ2-3, the V gene TRBV6-5; the D gene is possibly TRBD1 (5 bases). The germline CDR1 and CDR2 sequences are MNHEY and SVGAGI. Trimming cost V 7 bases and J 3 bases, with 11 bases left between them. The CDR3 runs 13 residues. CDR3 coding DNA: TGTGCCAGCACTGGCCCAGGGACAGATACGCAGTATTTT. The encoded protein is CASTGPGTDTQYF.

The J gene is TRBJ1-4, the V gene TRBV2, with D perhaps TRBD1 (5 bases). Germline V gives CDR1 SNHLY, CDR2 FYNNEI. This CDR3 comprises 14 residues. V dropped 6 bases and J dropped 5 bases, with 13 bases sitting between them. The CDR3 here is CASRQVRENEKLFF. DNA of the CDR3: TGTGCCAGCAGGCAGGTCAGGGAAAATGAAAAACTGTTTTTT. Full variable domain (missing parts from reference TRBV2 and TRBJ1-4): EPEVTQTPSHQVTQMGQEVILRCVPISNHLYFYWYRQILGQKVEFLVSFYNNEISEKSEIFDDQFSVERPDGSNFTLKIRSTKLEDSAMYFCASRQVRENEKLFFGSGTQLSVL.

In this sample, this clone turned up once. This chain connects TRBV19 to TRBJ1-6; D ambiguous. The V gene's germline CDR1 is LNHDA and CDR2 SQIVND (reference sequence). Trimming shortened V by 5 bases and J by 3 bases, and 14 bases separated the two germline ends. This CDR3 is built from 16 residues. Here the CDR3 reads CASSPLGILYNSPLHF. Written as DNA, the CDR3 is TGTGCCAGTAGTCCACTGGGGATACTCTATAATTCACCCCTCCACTTT.

This rearrangement joins TRBV5-1 to TRBJ2-2; TRBD2 matches at 12 bases. The CDR3 loop spans 17 amino acids. Trimming removed 7 bases from V and 0 bases from J; junction bases left unmatched: 7. Germline V gene sequence: CDR1 SGHRS, CDR2 YFSETQ. In DNA form, the CDR3 reads TGCGCCAGCGGGTTACCTAGCGGGAGGGCGAACACCGGGGAGCTGTTTTTT. Residues: CASGLPSGRANTGELFF.

A remark on this clone: One end of the junction does not line up with germline, which may come from a read error. V usage is TRBV7-7 and J usage is TRBJ2-5; 16 bases map to TRBD2. The germline V gene has CDR1 SSHAT and CDR2 FNYEAQ (reference sequence). The CDR3 contains 15 residues. CDR3 sequence (DNA): TGTGCTAGCAGCAGGGGACTAGCGGGAGGGGAGACCCAGTACTTC. Translation: CASSRGLAGGETQYF.

This sequence joins TRBV28 and TRBJ2-5; D uncertain. Looked up from germline, CDR1 is MDHEN and CDR2 is SYDVKM. The V end was cut by 3 bases, the J end by 9 bases, with 11 bases between. This CDR3 is built from 12 residues. The CDR3 protein is CASSLGALAQYF. CDR3 nucleotide sequence: TGTGCCAGCAGTTTGGGCGCCCTGGCCCAGTACTTC.

The chain links TRBV14 to TRBJ1-6, with D maybe TRBD1 (5 bases). Trimming pared 1 base from V and 0 bases from J, leaving 10 bases between. The germline V gene encodes CDR1 SGHDN and CDR2 FVKESK. CDR3 size: 17 residues. CDR3 sequence: CASSQVGGSSYNSPLHF. The CDR3, as DNA: TGTGCCAGCAGCCAAGTGGGGGGGAGCTCCTATAATTCACCCCTCCACTTT.

This sequence joins TRBV27 and TRBJ1-2; no reliable D call. Per the germline V gene, CDR1 is MNHEY and CDR2 is SMNVEV (reference sequence). V shed 4 bases and J shed 0 bases, with 12 bases lying between them. The CDR3 runs 15 residues. The CDR3 spells CASSSPERANYGYTF. DNA of the CDR3: TGTGCCAGCAGTTCCCCCGAGAGGGCTAACTATGGCTACACCTTC.

The CDR3 is CASSYPGPSAEQYF. In DNA form, the CDR3 reads TGTGCCAGCAGCTACCCGGGGCCAAGCGCCGAGCAGTACTTC. The genes are TRBV7-6 and TRBJ2-7; D is perhaps TRBD1 or TRBD2 (5 bases each). Germline lookup yields CDR1 SGHVS and CDR2 FNYEAQ. V shed 4 bases and J shed 6 bases, with 16 bases lying between them. The CDR3 spans 14 residues.

The chain couples TRBV5-4 to TRBJ1-1; D unresolved. The CDR3 covers 13 residues. CDR1 and CDR2 (germline): SGHNT, YYREEE (reference sequence). V was pared by 4 bases and J by 3 bases, with 10 bases between. The CDR3 loop is CASSLGRYTEAFF. CDR3 DNA: TGTGCCAGCAGCCTGGGCCGTTACACTGAAGCTTTCTTT.